The T cell receptor beta chain under discussion was sequenced for a study of T-cell reconstitution after alpha-beta-depleted transplantation in children. There are 15 residues in the CDR3. Trimming took off 1 base at V and 10 bases at J, with 17 bases between the two ends. Unique molecular identifiers were used in preparing the TCRbeta library. A single record per CDR3 protein comes from TCRdb applying MiXCR to the PCR reads. The table has a few hundred thousand distinct CDR3 sequences, roughly 13% seen once. This clonotype was detected a few times. The chain uses TRBV12-3 or TRBV12-4 and TRBJ1-5; tentatively, D is TRBD1 (6 bases). The input for sequencing was PBMCs, taken from the stem cell graft. This sequence originates from a human donor who donated a stem cell graft to a child with Fanconi anemia. The CDR3: CASSLGGRFGDPQHF. In DNA, the CDR3 is TGTGCCAGCAGTTTAGGGGGGCGCTTCGGAGATCCCCAGCATTTT.